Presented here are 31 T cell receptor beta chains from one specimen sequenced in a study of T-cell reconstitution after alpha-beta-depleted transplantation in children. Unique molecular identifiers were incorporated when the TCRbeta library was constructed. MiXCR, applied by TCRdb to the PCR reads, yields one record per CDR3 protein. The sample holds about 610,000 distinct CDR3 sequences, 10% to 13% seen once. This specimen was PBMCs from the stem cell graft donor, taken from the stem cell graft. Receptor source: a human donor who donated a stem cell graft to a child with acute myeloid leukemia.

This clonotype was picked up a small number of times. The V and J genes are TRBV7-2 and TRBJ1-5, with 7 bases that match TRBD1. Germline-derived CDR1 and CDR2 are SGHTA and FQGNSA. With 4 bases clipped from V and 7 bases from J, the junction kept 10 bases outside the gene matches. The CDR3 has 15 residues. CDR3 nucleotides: TGTGCCAGCAGCTCGACGGACAGGCAGGGCCAGCCCCAGCATTTT. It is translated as CASSSTDRQGQPQHF.

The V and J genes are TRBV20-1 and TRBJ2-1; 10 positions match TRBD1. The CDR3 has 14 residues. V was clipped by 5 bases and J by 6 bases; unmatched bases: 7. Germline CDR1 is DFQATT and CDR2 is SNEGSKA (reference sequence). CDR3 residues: CSAPRQGASNEQFF. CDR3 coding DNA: TGCAGTGCTCCACGACAGGGGGCGTCCAATGAGCAGTTCTTC.

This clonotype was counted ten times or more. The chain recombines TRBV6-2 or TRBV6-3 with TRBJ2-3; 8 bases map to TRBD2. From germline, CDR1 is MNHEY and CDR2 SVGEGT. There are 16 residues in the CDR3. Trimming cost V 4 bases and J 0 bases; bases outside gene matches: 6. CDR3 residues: CASSFPLAESTDTQYF. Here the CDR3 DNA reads TGTGCCAGCAGTTTCCCACTAGCGGAAAGCACAGATACGCAGTATTTT.

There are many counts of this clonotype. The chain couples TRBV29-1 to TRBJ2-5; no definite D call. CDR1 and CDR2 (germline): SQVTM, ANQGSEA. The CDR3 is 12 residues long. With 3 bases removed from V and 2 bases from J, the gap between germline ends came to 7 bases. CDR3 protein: CSVDSRQETQYF. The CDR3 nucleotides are TGCAGCGTTGATTCTAGACAAGAGACCCAGTACTTC.

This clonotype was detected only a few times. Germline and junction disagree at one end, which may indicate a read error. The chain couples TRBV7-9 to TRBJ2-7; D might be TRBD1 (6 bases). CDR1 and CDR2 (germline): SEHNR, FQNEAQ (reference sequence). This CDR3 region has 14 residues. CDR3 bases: TGTGCCAGCAGCTTATTACAGGGCTCCCACGAGCAGTACTTC. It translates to CASSLLQGSHEQYF.

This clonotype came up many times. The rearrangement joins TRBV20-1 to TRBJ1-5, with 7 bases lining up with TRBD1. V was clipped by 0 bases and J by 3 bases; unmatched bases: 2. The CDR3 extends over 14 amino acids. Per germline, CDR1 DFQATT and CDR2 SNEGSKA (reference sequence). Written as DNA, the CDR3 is TGCAGTGCTAGAGATGACAGGGACAATCAGCCCCAGCATTTT. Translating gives CSARDDRDNQPQHF.

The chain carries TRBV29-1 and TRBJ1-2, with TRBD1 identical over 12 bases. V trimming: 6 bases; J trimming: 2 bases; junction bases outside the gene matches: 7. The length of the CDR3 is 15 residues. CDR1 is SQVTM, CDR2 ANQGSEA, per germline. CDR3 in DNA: TGCAGCGTCGGGACAGGGGGCGCTTCGAACTATGGCTACACCTTC. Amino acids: CSVGTGGASNYGYTF.

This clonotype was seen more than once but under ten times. The CDR3 reads CASSFYRDPYEQYF. In DNA, the CDR3 is TGTGCCAGCAGTTTCTACCGGGACCCATACGAGCAGTACTTC. The J gene is TRBJ2-7, the V gene TRBV28; D tentatively fits TRBD1 or TRBD2 (5 bases each). V was cut by 3 bases and J by 4 bases, with 13 bases left in between. CDR3 length equals 14 residues. Per germline, CDR1 MDHEN and CDR2 SYDVKM.

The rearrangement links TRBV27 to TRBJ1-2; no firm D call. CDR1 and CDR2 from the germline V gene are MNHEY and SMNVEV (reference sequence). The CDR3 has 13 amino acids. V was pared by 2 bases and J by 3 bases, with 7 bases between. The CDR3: CASSLGGHYGYTF. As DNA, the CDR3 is TGTGCCAGCAGTTTAGGAGGTCACTATGGCTACACCTTC.

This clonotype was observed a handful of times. CDR3: CASARGRNYGYTF. The CDR3, as DNA: TGTGCCAGCGCCAGGGGCAGGAACTATGGCTACACCTTC. V gene TRBV19 combines with J gene TRBJ1-2; possible D gene TRBD1, 6 bases. This CDR3 region has 13 residues. Between the trimmed V and J ends, which lost 9 bases and 2 bases, there was a span of 13 bases. CDR1 and CDR2 (germline): LNHDA, SQIVND (reference sequence).

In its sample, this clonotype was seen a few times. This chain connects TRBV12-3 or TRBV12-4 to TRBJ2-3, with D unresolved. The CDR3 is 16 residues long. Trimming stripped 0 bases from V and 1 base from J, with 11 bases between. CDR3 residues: CASSLAARSRTDTQYF. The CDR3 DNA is TGTGCCAGCAGTTTAGCGGCGCGGAGTCGCACAGATACGCAGTATTTT.

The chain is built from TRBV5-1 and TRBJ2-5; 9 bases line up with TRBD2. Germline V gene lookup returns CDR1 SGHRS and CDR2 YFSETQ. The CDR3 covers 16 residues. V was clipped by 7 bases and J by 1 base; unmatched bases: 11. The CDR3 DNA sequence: TGCGCCAGCCTAAAAACTAGCGGGCTACCCCAAGAGACCCAGTACTTC. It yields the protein CASLKTSGLPQETQYF.

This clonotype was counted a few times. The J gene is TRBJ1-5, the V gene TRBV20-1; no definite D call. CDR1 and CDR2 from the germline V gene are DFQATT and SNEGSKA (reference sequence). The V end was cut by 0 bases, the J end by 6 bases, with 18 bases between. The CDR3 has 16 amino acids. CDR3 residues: CSARDKSGRSSQPQHF. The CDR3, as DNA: TGCAGTGCTAGAGATAAGTCGGGGAGATCCAGTCAGCCCCAGCATTTT.

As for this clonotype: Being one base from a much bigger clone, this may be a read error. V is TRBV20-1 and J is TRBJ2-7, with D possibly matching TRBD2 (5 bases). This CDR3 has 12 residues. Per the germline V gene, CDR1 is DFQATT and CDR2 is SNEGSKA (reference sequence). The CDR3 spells CSTRDQGYEQYF. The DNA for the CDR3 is TGCAGTACTAGAGATCAAGGTTACGAGCAGTACTTC.

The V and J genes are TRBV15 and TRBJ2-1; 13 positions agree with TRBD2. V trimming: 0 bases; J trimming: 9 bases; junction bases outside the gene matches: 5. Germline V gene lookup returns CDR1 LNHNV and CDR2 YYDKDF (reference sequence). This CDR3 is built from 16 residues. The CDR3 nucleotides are TGTGCCACCAGCAGAGACGGACTAGCGGGAGTTAGTGAGCAGTTCTTC. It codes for CATSRDGLAGVSEQFF.

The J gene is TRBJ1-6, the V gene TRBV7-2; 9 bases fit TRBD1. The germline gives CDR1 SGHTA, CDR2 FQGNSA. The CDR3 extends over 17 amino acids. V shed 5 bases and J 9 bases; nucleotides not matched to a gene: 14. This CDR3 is CASSREFSGTGISPLHF. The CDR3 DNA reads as TGTGCCAGCAGCCGTGAATTCTCCGGGACAGGGATTTCACCCCTCCACTTT.

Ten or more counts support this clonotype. CDR3: CASSDSEGQPQHF. The DNA of the CDR3 is TGTGCCAGCTCGGACAGCGAAGGTCAGCCCCAGCATTTT. V and J are TRBV18 and TRBJ1-5, with a tentative D call TRBD1 (6 bases). Germline V gene data show CDR1 as KGHSH and CDR2 as LQKENI. This CDR3 spans 13 amino acids. V was clipped by 6 bases and J by 6 bases, with 12 bases between them.

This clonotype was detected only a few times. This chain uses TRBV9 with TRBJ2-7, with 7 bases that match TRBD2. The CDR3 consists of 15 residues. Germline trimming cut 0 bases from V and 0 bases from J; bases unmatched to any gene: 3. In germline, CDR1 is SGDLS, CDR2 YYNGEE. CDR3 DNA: TGTGCCAGCAGCGTAGAGCCGGGGGGCTCCTACGAGCAGTACTTC. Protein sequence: CASSVEPGGSYEQYF. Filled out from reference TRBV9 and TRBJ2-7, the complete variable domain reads DSGVTQTPKHLITATGQRVTLRCSPRSGDLSVYWYQQSLDQGLQFLIQYYNGEERAKGNILERFSAQQFPDLHSELNLSSLELGDSALYFCASSVEPGGSYEQYFGPGTRLTVT.

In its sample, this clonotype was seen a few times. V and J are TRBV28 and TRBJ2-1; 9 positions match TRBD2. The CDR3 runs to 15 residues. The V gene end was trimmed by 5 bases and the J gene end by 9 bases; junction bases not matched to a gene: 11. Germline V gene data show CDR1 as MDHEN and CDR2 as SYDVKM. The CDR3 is CASSPPSGTRGEQFF. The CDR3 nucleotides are TGTGCCAGCAGTCCACCTAGCGGGACTCGGGGTGAGCAGTTCTTC. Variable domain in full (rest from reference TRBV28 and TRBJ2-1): DVKVTQSSRYLVKRTGEKVFLECVQDMDHENMFWYRQDPGLGLRLIYFSYDVKMKEKGDIPEGYSVSREKKERFSLILESASTNQTSMYLCASSPPSGTRGEQFFGPGTRLTVL.

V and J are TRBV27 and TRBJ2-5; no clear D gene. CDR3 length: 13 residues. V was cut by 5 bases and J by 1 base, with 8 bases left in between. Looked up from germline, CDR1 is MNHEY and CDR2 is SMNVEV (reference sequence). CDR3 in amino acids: CASSPPLQETQYF. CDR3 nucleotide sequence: TGTGCCAGCAGTCCCCCCCTCCAAGAGACCCAGTACTTC.

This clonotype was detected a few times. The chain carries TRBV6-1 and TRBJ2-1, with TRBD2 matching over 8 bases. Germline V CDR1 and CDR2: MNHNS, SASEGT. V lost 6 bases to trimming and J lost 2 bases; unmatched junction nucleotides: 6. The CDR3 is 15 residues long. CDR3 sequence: CASSPTGGPYNEQFF. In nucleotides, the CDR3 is TGTGCCAGCAGCCCGACGGGAGGGCCCTACAATGAGCAGTTCTTC.

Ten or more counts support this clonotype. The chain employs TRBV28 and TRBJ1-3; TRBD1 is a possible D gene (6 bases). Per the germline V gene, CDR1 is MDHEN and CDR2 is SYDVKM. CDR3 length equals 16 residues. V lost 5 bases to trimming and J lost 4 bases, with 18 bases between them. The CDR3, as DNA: TGTGCCAGCAGTGACCTTTTCGGGGGCACGGGAAACACCATATATTTT. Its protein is CASSDLFGGTGNTIYF.

CDR3 sequence reads: CSARDRERAGEQYF. In DNA form, the CDR3 reads TGCAGTGCTAGAGATCGTGAGAGGGCTGGGGAGCAGTACTTC. The rearrangement links TRBV20-1 to TRBJ2-7; maybe TRBD2 (5 bases). The CDR3 has 14 residues. Germline-derived CDR1 and CDR2 are DFQATT and SNEGSKA (reference sequence). Trimming took 0 bases from V and 7 from J, leaving 16 bases between them.

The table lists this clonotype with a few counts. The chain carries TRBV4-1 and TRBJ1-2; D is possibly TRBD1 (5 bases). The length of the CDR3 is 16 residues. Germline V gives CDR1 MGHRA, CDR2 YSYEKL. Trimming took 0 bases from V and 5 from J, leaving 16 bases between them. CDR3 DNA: TGCGCCAGCAGCCAAGATGAAGGGGCGCGTTTTTATGGCTACACCTTC. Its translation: CASSQDEGARFYGYTF.

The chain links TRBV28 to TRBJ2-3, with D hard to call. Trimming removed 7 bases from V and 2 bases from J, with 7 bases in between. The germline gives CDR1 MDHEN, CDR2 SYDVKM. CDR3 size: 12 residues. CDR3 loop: CASKDVTDTQYF. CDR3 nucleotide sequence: TGTGCCAGCAAGGACGTCACAGATACGCAGTATTTT. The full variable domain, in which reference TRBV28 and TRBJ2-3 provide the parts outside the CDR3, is DVKVTQSSRYLVKRTGEKVFLECVQDMDHENMFWYRQDPGLGLRLIYFSYDVKMKEKGDIPEGYSVSREKKERFSLILESASTNQTSMYLCASKDVTDTQYFGPGTRLTVL.

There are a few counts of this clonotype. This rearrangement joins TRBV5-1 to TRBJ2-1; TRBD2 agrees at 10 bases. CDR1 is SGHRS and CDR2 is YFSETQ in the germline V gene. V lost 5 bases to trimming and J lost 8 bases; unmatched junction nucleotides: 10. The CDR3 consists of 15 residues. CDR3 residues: CASSRLAGDRDEQFF. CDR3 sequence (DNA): TGCGCCAGCAGTCGCCTAGCGGGAGATAGGGATGAGCAGTTCTTC.

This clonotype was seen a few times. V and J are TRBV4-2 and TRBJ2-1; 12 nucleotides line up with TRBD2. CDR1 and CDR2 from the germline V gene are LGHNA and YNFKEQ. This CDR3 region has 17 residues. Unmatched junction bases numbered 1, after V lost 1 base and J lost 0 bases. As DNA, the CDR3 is TGTGCCAGCAGCCAAGGGACTAGCGGGGTCTCCTACAATGAGCAGTTCTTC. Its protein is CASSQGTSGVSYNEQFF.

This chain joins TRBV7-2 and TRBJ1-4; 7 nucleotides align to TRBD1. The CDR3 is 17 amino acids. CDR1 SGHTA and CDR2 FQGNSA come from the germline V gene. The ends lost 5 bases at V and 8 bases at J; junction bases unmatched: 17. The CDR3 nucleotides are TGTGCCAGCAGCGGCGCTGCGACAGGGACCCTTTCCGAAAAACTGTTTTTT. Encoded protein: CASSGAATGTLSEKLFF.

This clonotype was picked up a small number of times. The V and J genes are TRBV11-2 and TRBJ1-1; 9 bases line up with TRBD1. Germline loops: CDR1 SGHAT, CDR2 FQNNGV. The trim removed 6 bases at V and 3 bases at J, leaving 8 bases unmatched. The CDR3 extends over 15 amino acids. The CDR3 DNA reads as TGTGCCAGCAGTTGGACAGGGGCCGGGGACACTGAAGCTTTCTTT. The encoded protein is CASSWTGAGDTEAFF.

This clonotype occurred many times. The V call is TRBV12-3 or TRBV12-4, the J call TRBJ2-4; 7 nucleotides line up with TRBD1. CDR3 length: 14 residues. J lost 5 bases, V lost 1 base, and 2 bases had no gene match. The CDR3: CASSLGTGQNIQYF. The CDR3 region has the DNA TGTGCCAGCAGTTTAGGGACAGGCCAAAACATTCAGTACTTC.

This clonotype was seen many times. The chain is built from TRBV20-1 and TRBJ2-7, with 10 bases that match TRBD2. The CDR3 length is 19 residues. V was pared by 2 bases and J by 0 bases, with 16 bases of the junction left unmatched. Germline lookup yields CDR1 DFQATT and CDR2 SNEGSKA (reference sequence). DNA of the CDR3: TGCAGTGCTAGACAGCAGGGGGCAGGGACTAGCGTCCGCTCCTACGAGCAGTACTTC. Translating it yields CSARQQGAGTSVRSYEQYF.